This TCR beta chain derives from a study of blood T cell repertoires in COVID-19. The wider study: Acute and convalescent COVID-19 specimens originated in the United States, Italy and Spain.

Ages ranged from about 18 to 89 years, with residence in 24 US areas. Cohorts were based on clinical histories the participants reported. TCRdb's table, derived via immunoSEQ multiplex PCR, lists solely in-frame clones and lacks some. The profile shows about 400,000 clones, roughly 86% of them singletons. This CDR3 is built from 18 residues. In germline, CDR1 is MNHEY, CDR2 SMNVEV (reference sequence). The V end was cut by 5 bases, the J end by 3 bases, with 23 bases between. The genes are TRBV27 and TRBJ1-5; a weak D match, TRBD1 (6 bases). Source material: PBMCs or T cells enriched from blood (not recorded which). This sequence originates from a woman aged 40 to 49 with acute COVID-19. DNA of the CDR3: TGTGCCAGCAGTACCAAGAGGGGGAGGGGCCCTTCCAATCAGCCCCAGCATTTT. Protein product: CASSTKRGRGPSNQPQHF.